The rows below give T cell receptor beta chains drawn from one sample of a study of CD8 T cells in ankylosing spondylitis. TCRdb ran MiXCR on the 5' RACE reads and lists one entry per CDR3 protein. The data hold over 30,000 distinct CDR3 sequences, with roughly 13% observed a single time. The sequenced sample consisted of synovial fluid, either unsorted or a sorted T cell fraction (not recorded which). These receptors originate from a male donor with ankylosing spondylitis. Both conserved end residues are part of each CDR3. The order of the fields is D gene, J gene, clone size, CDR3 length, V gene, CDR3 DNA, CDR3 protein. D genes are given only for firm matches. A clone size is listed for some rows: how often the clone was seen (once, few, many), or a class if it is expanded.

d_call: -
j_call: TRBJ1-5
clone_size: many
cdr3_length: 15
v_call: TRBV5-1
cdr3_nt: TGCGCCAGCAGCTCCATGGGAGGGCTCAATCAGCCCCAGCATTTT
cdr3_aa: CASSSMGGLNQPQHF

d_call: -
j_call: TRBJ1-1
clone_size: -
cdr3_length: 11
v_call: TRBV25-1
cdr3_nt: TGTGCCAGCACCAGGGCGACTGAAGCTTTCTTT
cdr3_aa: CASTRATEAFF

d_call: -
j_call: TRBJ1-1
clone_size: many
cdr3_length: 18
v_call: TRBV6-2/TRBV6-3
cdr3_nt: TGTGCCAGCAGTTACTCGGACGGGGCGCCTCTAGGGAACACTGAAGCTTTCTTT
cdr3_aa: CASSYSDGAPLGNTEAFF

d_call: -
j_call: TRBJ2-7
clone_size: -
cdr3_length: 11
v_call: TRBV20-1
cdr3_nt: TGCAGTGCTAGGAAGGGGGACGAGCAGTACTTC
cdr3_aa: CSARKGDEQYF

d_call: -
j_call: TRBJ1-4
clone_size: few
cdr3_length: 14
v_call: TRBV4-3
cdr3_nt: TGCGCCAGCAGGGGTAGCCTAATCGGGGAAAAACTGTTTTTT
cdr3_aa: CASRGSLIGEKLFF

d_call: TRBD2
j_call: TRBJ2-1
clone_size: many
cdr3_length: 15
v_call: TRBV7-9
cdr3_nt: TGTGCCAGCAGCCCGGAGGGACTAGCGGGTATTAAGCAGTTCTTC
cdr3_aa: CASSPEGLAGIKQFF

d_call: -
j_call: TRBJ1-1
clone_size: few
cdr3_length: 11
v_call: TRBV29-1
cdr3_nt: TGCAGCGTTATCACAGGGACTGAAGCTTTCTTT
cdr3_aa: CSVITGTEAFF

d_call: -
j_call: TRBJ2-1
clone_size: few
cdr3_length: 15
v_call: TRBV29-1
cdr3_nt: TGCAGCGTTGTCCAACAGGGAAGCCTTACGGATGAGCAGTTCTTC
cdr3_aa: CSVVQQGSLTDEQFF

d_call: -
j_call: TRBJ2-7
clone_size: few
cdr3_length: 11
v_call: TRBV20-1
cdr3_nt: TGCAGCCGAGGCAAGTCCTACGAGCAGTACTTC
cdr3_aa: CSRGKSYEQYF

d_call: TRBD1
j_call: TRBJ1-1
clone_size: -
cdr3_length: 13
v_call: TRBV7-9
cdr3_nt: TGTGCCAGCAGTCCAATGACAGGGTTGGGAGCTTTCTTT
cdr3_aa: CASSPMTGLGAFF

d_call: TRBD1
j_call: TRBJ2-3
clone_size: few
cdr3_length: 14
v_call: TRBV20-1
cdr3_nt: TGCAGTGCTGCCGGGACAGGGGGATCAGATACGCAGTATTTT
cdr3_aa: CSAAGTGGSDTQYF

d_call: -
j_call: TRBJ2-3
clone_size: -
cdr3_length: 13
v_call: TRBV24-1
cdr3_nt: TGTGCCACCAGTGAACCAAGCACAGATACGCAGTATTTT
cdr3_aa: CATSEPSTDTQYF

d_call: TRBD1
j_call: TRBJ2-1
clone_size: -
cdr3_length: 19
v_call: TRBV11-1
cdr3_nt: TGTGCCAGCAGCTCCGTCCCGGGACAGGGTCAAGGCTCCTACAATGAGCAGTTCTTC
cdr3_aa: CASSSVPGQGQGSYNEQFF

d_call: -
j_call: TRBJ2-7
clone_size: -
cdr3_length: 13
v_call: TRBV10-3
cdr3_nt: TGTGCCATCAGGGACGGTGGGCGAATGGAGCAGTACTTC
cdr3_aa: CAIRDGGRMEQYF

d_call: TRBD1
j_call: TRBJ2-7
clone_size: few
cdr3_length: 14
v_call: TRBV7-9
cdr3_nt: TGTGCCAGCAGCTTAGGGACAGGGGTGGACGGTCTGTACTTC
cdr3_aa: CASSLGTGVDGLYF

d_call: -
j_call: TRBJ2-2
clone_size: -
cdr3_length: 14
v_call: TRBV6-1
cdr3_nt: TGTGCCAGCAGGCCAGGGGGGAGCACCGGGGAGCTGTTTTTT
cdr3_aa: CASRPGGSTGELFF

d_call: -
j_call: TRBJ2-1
clone_size: -
cdr3_length: 15
v_call: TRBV7-9
cdr3_nt: TGTGCCAGCAGAATAAGGTTAAGTGCCTACAATGAGCAGTTCTTC
cdr3_aa: CASRIRLSAYNEQFF

d_call: -
j_call: TRBJ2-2
clone_size: -
cdr3_length: 13
v_call: TRBV29-1
cdr3_nt: TGCAGCGTTGAAACCCCGAACACCGGGGAGCTGTTTTTT
cdr3_aa: CSVETPNTGELFF

d_call: TRBD1
j_call: TRBJ1-2
clone_size: -
cdr3_length: 13
v_call: TRBV5-6
cdr3_nt: TGTGCCAGCAGCCGGACAGGGGTTCATGGCTACACCTTC
cdr3_aa: CASSRTGVHGYTF

d_call: TRBD2
j_call: TRBJ2-5
clone_size: once
cdr3_length: 16
v_call: TRBV4-2
cdr3_nt: TGTGCCAGCAGCCGTTGGACTAGGCGCTTTCTAGAGACCCAGTACTTC
cdr3_aa: CASSRWTRRFLETQYF

d_call: TRBD2
j_call: TRBJ2-5
clone_size: many
cdr3_length: 18
v_call: TRBV27
cdr3_nt: TGTGCCAGCAGTTTACCTGGGGCTAGCGGGAGGGCCGGGGAGACCCAGTACTTC
cdr3_aa: CASSLPGASGRAGETQYF

d_call: -
j_call: TRBJ2-5
clone_size: many
cdr3_length: 13
v_call: TRBV19
cdr3_nt: TGTGCCAGTAGTATCTACCCCGGCGAGACCCAGTACTTC
cdr3_aa: CASSIYPGETQYF

d_call: -
j_call: TRBJ1-1
clone_size: many
cdr3_length: 15
v_call: TRBV6-5
cdr3_nt: TGTGCCAGCAGTTTCCAGACGGGCGTGATCACTGAAGCTTTCTTT
cdr3_aa: CASSFQTGVITEAFF

d_call: -
j_call: TRBJ1-5
clone_size: few
cdr3_length: 14
v_call: TRBV10-2
cdr3_nt: TGCGCCAGCAGTGAGTATGGAACTAATCAGCCCCAGCATTTT
cdr3_aa: CASSEYGTNQPQHF

d_call: TRBD1
j_call: TRBJ2-7
clone_size: large
cdr3_length: 14
v_call: TRBV2
cdr3_nt: TGTGCCAGGGGAGGACAGGGTAGACCCTACGAGCAGTACTTC
cdr3_aa: CARGGQGRPYEQYF

d_call: TRBD1
j_call: TRBJ2-4
clone_size: -
cdr3_length: 15
v_call: TRBV5-1
cdr3_nt: TGCGCCAGCAGCTTGGAGGGACAGGGCTTAGACATTCAGTACTTC
cdr3_aa: CASSLEGQGLDIQYF

d_call: -
j_call: TRBJ1-1
clone_size: -
cdr3_length: 11
v_call: TRBV24-1
cdr3_nt: TGTGCCACCAGTGATTTGGCAGAAGCTTTCTTT
cdr3_aa: CATSDLAEAFF

d_call: TRBD1
j_call: TRBJ2-5
clone_size: -
cdr3_length: 14
v_call: TRBV9
cdr3_nt: TGTGCCAGCAGCGCAGGACAGGGAAGAGAGACCCAGTACTTC
cdr3_aa: CASSAGQGRETQYF

d_call: -
j_call: TRBJ2-1
clone_size: many
cdr3_length: 14
v_call: TRBV5-1
cdr3_nt: TGCGCCAGCAGCTCGCGTAGCTCCTACAATGAGCAGTTCTTC
cdr3_aa: CASSSRSSYNEQFF

d_call: TRBD1
j_call: TRBJ2-2
clone_size: -
cdr3_length: 15
v_call: TRBV12-5
cdr3_nt: TGTGCTAGTGCTACAGGGGGCGACTACACCGGGGAGCTGTTTTTT
cdr3_aa: CASATGGDYTGELFF

d_call: -
j_call: TRBJ1-3
clone_size: -
cdr3_length: 18
v_call: TRBV11-1
cdr3_nt: TGTGCCAGCAGCTCCCGTTTCGACAGCCCATACTCTGGAAACACCATATATTTT
cdr3_aa: CASSSRFDSPYSGNTIYF

d_call: TRBD2
j_call: TRBJ2-3
clone_size: many
cdr3_length: 18
v_call: TRBV4-3
cdr3_nt: TGCGCCAGCAGCGTCGGGACCGCCGGGACTAGCGGCACAGATACGCAGTATTTT
cdr3_aa: CASSVGTAGTSGTDTQYF

d_call: -
j_call: TRBJ2-1
clone_size: few
cdr3_length: 10
v_call: TRBV12-3/TRBV12-4
cdr3_nt: TGTGCCAGCGCCGAGAATGAGCAGTTCTTC
cdr3_aa: CASAENEQFF

d_call: TRBD1
j_call: TRBJ2-2
clone_size: few
cdr3_length: 15
v_call: TRBV4-1
cdr3_nt: TGCGCCAGCAGCCAAGATTCCAGGGGGTCCGGGGAGCTGTTTTTT
cdr3_aa: CASSQDSRGSGELFF

d_call: -
j_call: TRBJ1-2
clone_size: -
cdr3_length: 12
v_call: TRBV12-3/TRBV12-4
cdr3_nt: TGTGCCAGCAGTTTAAGTGTCTATGGCTACACCTTC
cdr3_aa: CASSLSVYGYTF

d_call: TRBD1
j_call: TRBJ2-3
clone_size: many
cdr3_length: 16
v_call: TRBV12-3/TRBV12-4
cdr3_nt: TGTGCCAGCAGTCCGCCCACAGGGGATAGCACAGATACGCAGTATTTT
cdr3_aa: CASSPPTGDSTDTQYF

d_call: -
j_call: TRBJ1-2
clone_size: many
cdr3_length: 14
v_call: TRBV20-1
cdr3_nt: TGCGCCCTAGGTGAGCCACAGATTAGCTATGGCTACACCTTC
cdr3_aa: CALGEPQISYGYTF

d_call: -
j_call: TRBJ2-1
clone_size: many
cdr3_length: 17
v_call: TRBV9
cdr3_nt: TGTGCCAGCAGCCTAAGGGACACCTCTTTCTCCTACAATGAGCAGTTCTTC
cdr3_aa: CASSLRDTSFSYNEQFF

d_call: -
j_call: TRBJ2-5
clone_size: few
cdr3_length: 14
v_call: TRBV5-1
cdr3_nt: TGCGCCAGCAGCTTGACTAGCACGGGAGAGACCCAGTACTTC
cdr3_aa: CASSLTSTGETQYF

d_call: TRBD2
j_call: TRBJ2-2
clone_size: few
cdr3_length: 14
v_call: TRBV24-1
cdr3_nt: TGTGCCACCAGTGATCCGGGGGGTACCGGGGAGCTGTTTTTT
cdr3_aa: CATSDPGGTGELFF

d_call: -
j_call: TRBJ2-5
clone_size: few
cdr3_length: 15
v_call: TRBV27
cdr3_nt: TGTGCCAGCAGCCCCGGACTTGGCGAGGAAGAGACCCAGTACTTC
cdr3_aa: CASSPGLGEEETQYF

d_call: -
j_call: TRBJ1-1
clone_size: many
cdr3_length: 13
v_call: TRBV7-8
cdr3_nt: TGTGCCAGCAGCTTTGACGGGAACACTGAAGCTTTCTTT
cdr3_aa: CASSFDGNTEAFF

d_call: -
j_call: TRBJ2-1
clone_size: -
cdr3_length: 12
v_call: TRBV6-2/TRBV6-3
cdr3_nt: TGTGCCAGCAGTTACTCTTTATTAGAGCAGTTCTTC
cdr3_aa: CASSYSLLEQFF

d_call: TRBD2
j_call: TRBJ2-4
clone_size: -
cdr3_length: 15
v_call: TRBV20-1
cdr3_nt: TGCAGTGCTAGAGGCCAGCGGGAGAACAAAAACATTCAGTACTTC
cdr3_aa: CSARGQRENKNIQYF

d_call: -
j_call: TRBJ1-2
clone_size: few
cdr3_length: 13
v_call: TRBV7-6
cdr3_nt: TGTGCCAGCAGCCCCCGGGACGGCCCGGGCTACACCTTC
cdr3_aa: CASSPRDGPGYTF

d_call: -
j_call: TRBJ1-2
clone_size: few
cdr3_length: 17
v_call: TRBV28
cdr3_nt: TGTGCCAGCAGTTTATCCGGAGTCGACAGTTCGGGCTATGGCTACACCTTC
cdr3_aa: CASSLSGVDSSGYGYTF

d_call: -
j_call: TRBJ1-5
clone_size: few
cdr3_length: 13
v_call: TRBV12-3/TRBV12-4
cdr3_nt: TGTGCCAGTAGGGTGGGGAGCAATCAGCCCCAGCATTTT
cdr3_aa: CASRVGSNQPQHF

d_call: TRBD2
j_call: TRBJ2-1
clone_size: many
cdr3_length: 17
v_call: TRBV10-3
cdr3_nt: TGTGCCATCAGTGAGTCAAGAGCTAGCGGGGATAACAATGAGCAGTTCTTC
cdr3_aa: CAISESRASGDNNEQFF

d_call: -
j_call: TRBJ2-5
clone_size: -
cdr3_length: 15
v_call: TRBV24-1
cdr3_nt: TGTGCCACCACCTCCGCTGCGGGGCGGAAAGAGACCCAGTACTTC
cdr3_aa: CATTSAAGRKETQYF

d_call: -
j_call: TRBJ2-1
clone_size: many
cdr3_length: 13
v_call: TRBV10-3
cdr3_nt: TGTGCCATTAATCAGGGGTTCCACAATGAGCAGTTCTTC
cdr3_aa: CAINQGFHNEQFF

d_call: -
j_call: TRBJ1-6
clone_size: few
cdr3_length: 15
v_call: TRBV28
cdr3_nt: TGTGCCAGCAGTTTAGGCCAGGCGCATAATTCACCCCTCCACTTT
cdr3_aa: CASSLGQAHNSPLHF

d_call: TRBD2
j_call: TRBJ2-7
clone_size: -
cdr3_length: 16
v_call: TRBV7-6
cdr3_nt: TGTGCCAGCAGCCCGAGCGGGGGCCAGACCTCCTACGAGCAGTACTTC
cdr3_aa: CASSPSGGQTSYEQYF

d_call: TRBD2
j_call: TRBJ2-3
clone_size: many
cdr3_length: 16
v_call: TRBV13
cdr3_nt: TGTGCCAGCAGCACAGAGCGGGAGGCGGGCACAGATACGCAGTATTTT
cdr3_aa: CASSTEREAGTDTQYF